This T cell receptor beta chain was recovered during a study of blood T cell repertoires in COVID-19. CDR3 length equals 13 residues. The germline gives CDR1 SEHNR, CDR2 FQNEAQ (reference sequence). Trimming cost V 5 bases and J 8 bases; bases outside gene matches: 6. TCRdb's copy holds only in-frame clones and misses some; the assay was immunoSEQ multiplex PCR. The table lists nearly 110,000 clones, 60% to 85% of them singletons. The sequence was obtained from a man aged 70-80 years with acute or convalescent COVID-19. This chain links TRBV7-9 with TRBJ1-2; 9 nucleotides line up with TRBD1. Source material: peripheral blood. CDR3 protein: CASSRGQGEGYTF. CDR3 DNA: TGTGCCAGCAGCCGGGGACAGGGCGAGGGCTACACCTTC.